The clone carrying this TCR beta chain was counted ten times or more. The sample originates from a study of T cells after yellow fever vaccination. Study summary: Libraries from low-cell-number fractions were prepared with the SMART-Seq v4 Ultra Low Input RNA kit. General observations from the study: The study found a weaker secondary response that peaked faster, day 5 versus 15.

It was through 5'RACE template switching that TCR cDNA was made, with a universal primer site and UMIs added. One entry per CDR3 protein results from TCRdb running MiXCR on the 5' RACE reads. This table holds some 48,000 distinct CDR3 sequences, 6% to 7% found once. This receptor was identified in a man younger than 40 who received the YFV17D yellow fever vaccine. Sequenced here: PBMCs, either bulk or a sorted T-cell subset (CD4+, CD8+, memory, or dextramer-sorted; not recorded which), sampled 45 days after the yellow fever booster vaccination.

CDR3 protein: CASSLLTYEQYF. CDR3 nucleotide sequence: TGTGCCAGCAGTTTACTGACCTACGAGCAGTACTTC. The rearrangement links TRBV12-3 or TRBV12-4 to TRBJ2-7; D call uncertain. The CDR3 totals 12 residues. V lost 2 bases and J 2 bases, leaving 4 bases between the germline ends.